What follows are 9 T cell receptor beta chains derived from one specimen sequenced in a study of CD8+ T cells in alopecia areata. RNA was extracted and reverse transcribed into cDNA as the sequencing template. Assay used: immunoSEQ multiplex PCR; TCRdb lists only in-frame clones, some missing. The profile shows about 110,000 clones, 55% to 70% of them singletons. The sequencing input was NKG2D-low CD8+ T cells sorted from blood. Receptor source: a human donor with alopecia areata.

This clone came up a few times. The V call is TRBV29-1, the J call TRBJ1-1, with a weak D call TRBD1 (6 bases). Germline lookup yields CDR1 SQVTM and CDR2 ANQGSEA. The CDR3 is 13 amino acids. The V end was cut by 0 bases, the J end by 3 bases, with 8 bases between. The CDR3 loop is CSVEEGQHTEAFF. The CDR3 DNA reads as TGCAGCGTTGAAGAGGGACAACACACTGAAGCTTTCTTT.

This chain links TRBV5-4 with TRBJ2-3, with TRBD2 matching over 11 bases. Losses at the gene ends were 0 bases for V and 2 bases for J; bases not matched to a gene: 2. This CDR3 has 16 residues. CDR1 SGHNT and CDR2 YYREEE come from the germline V gene (reference sequence). Here the CDR3 DNA reads TGTGCCAGCAGCTTGGGACTAGCGGGGACCACAGATACGCAGTATTTT. Its translation is CASSLGLAGTTDTQYF.

The chain employs TRBV5-6 and TRBJ2-7; D call uncertain. The CDR3 covers 14 residues. CDR1 and CDR2 (germline): SGHDT, YYEEEE. V lost 0 bases and J 4 bases, leaving 11 bases between the germline ends. The CDR3 nucleotides read TGTGCCAGCAGCTTGGTACAAATACCGTACGAGCAGTACTTC. Its protein product is CASSLVQIPYEQYF.

The chain couples TRBV30 to TRBJ1-2; D remains ambiguous. This CDR3 is built from 12 residues. Between the trimmed V and J ends, which lost 1 base and 6 bases, there was a span of 9 bases. CDR1 is GTSNPN, CDR2 SVGIG, per germline (reference sequence). The DNA of the CDR3 is TGTGCCTGGAGTGCAGGTCCTGATGGCTACACCTTC. It specifies CAWSAGPDGYTF.

The rearrangement uses TRBV28 and TRBJ1-1, with unresolved D. V was clipped by 6 bases and J by 0 bases, with 11 bases between them. The CDR3 length is 14 residues. Germline-derived CDR1 and CDR2 are MDHEN and SYDVKM. CDR3 region: CASSLIQLNTEAFF. The CDR3 coding sequence is TGTGCCAGCAGCTTAATACAGCTGAACACTGAAGCTTTCTTT.

The chain joins TRBV4-1 to TRBJ1-1; D is unresolved. CDR1 and CDR2 from the germline V gene are MGHRA and YSYEKL. Trimming took 0 bases from V and 11 from J, leaving 16 bases between them. This CDR3 is 14 amino acids long. The CDR3 nucleotides are TGCGCCAGCAGCCAAGATCTCGGGGAGGACGCGGCTTTCTTT. It translates to CASSQDLGEDAAFF.

V and J are TRBV4-1 and TRBJ1-2; D is unresolved. This CDR3 is 15 amino acids long. In germline, CDR1 is MGHRA, CDR2 YSYEKL. The germline V and J ends were trimmed by 1 base and 3 bases, with 12 bases remaining between them. The CDR3 spells CASSQVGYSDYGYTF. CDR3 nucleotides: TGCGCCAGCAGCCAAGTGGGTTACTCCGACTATGGCTACACCTTC.

This clone was counted at least ten times. This rearrangement joins TRBV12-5 to TRBJ1-1; D may be TRBD1 (5 bases). V lost 4 bases and J 3 bases, leaving 12 bases between the germline ends. CDR3 size: 14 residues. Germline CDR1 and CDR2: LGHNT and FRNRAP. The CDR3 nucleotides read TGTGCTAGTGGTTGGGGGATGGGGGACACTGAAGCTTTCTTT. Residues: CASGWGMGDTEAFF. The variable domain in full, with the rest retrieved from reference TRBV12-5 and TRBJ1-1, is DARVTQTPRHKVTEMGQEVTMRCQPILGHNTVFWYRQTMMQGLELLAYFRNRAPLDDSGMPKDRFSAEMPDATLATLKIQPSEPRDSAVYFCASGWGMGDTEAFFGQGTRLTVV.

CDR3 protein: CASSLGQTYEQYF. The CDR3, as DNA: TGTGCCAGCAGCTTAGGACAGACCTACGAGCAGTACTTC. This chain joins TRBV11-2 and TRBJ2-7, with a weak D call TRBD1 (5 bases). The V and J ends lost 1 base and 2 bases respectively, with 6 bases between them. The CDR3 sequence is 13 residues long. From germline, CDR1 is SGHAT and CDR2 FQNNGV.